This T cell receptor (beta chain) was recorded in a study of blood T cell repertoires in COVID-19. Turning to the study itself: T cells, B-cell-depleted T cells, or PBMCs supplied cDNA or gDNA.

Researchers sorted participants into cohorts using their self-reported clinical history. The authors' processing: Amplification from reference gene primers served as the basis for estimated nucleated cell counts. TCRdb's copy holds only in-frame clones and misses some; the assay was immunoSEQ multiplex PCR. The V and J calls and clone size are taken from that table; D and trimming were inferred from the DNA. The sample lists 210,000 or so clones, 80% occurring once. The CDR3 contains 13 residues. Germline values: CDR1 WSHSY, CDR2 SAAADI. Trimming removed 5 bases from V and 5 bases from J; junction bases left unmatched: 5.

The genes are TRBV10-2 and TRBJ1-2; 7 bases line up with TRBD1. The sample comprised PBMCs or T cells enriched from blood (not recorded which). This clonotype was sampled from a woman between 40 and 55 years old with acute COVID-19. The CDR3 protein is CASSPDRVYGYTF. The CDR3 bases are TGCGCCAGCAGTCCCGACAGGGTGTATGGCTACACCTTC.